Listed here is a single T cell receptor beta chain. The target antigen is unknown. The PCR employed 60 Vbeta primers together with 13 Jbeta primers. Sequencing used immunoSEQ multiplex PCR; TCRdb keeps in-frame clones, though not all of them. This sample's table reports under 200,000 clones. Trimming removed 7 bases at V and 1 base at J, with 10 bases between. The CDR3 loop spans 13 amino acids. The germline V gene encodes CDR1 SEHNR and CDR2 FQNEAQ (reference sequence). The data were obtained in a study of cytomegalovirus exposure and HLA in healthy donors. Whole-study results and caveats: Segments of the TCR beta V type were, in most cases, productive about 90% or about 30% of the time in an earlier analysis. It emerged from a later analysis that several of the most significant clusters appeared to be linked to common viral pathogens. Across donors, most TCRs were seen rarely, yet some public ones were widespread. Later findings reportedly placed an Asian-associated ancestry cluster below the roughly 670-donor mean for N-insertions.

This TCR was recovered from a man between 25 and 39 years old in good health and CMV-seronegative. Sequences were obtained from PBMCs. The chain carries TRBV7-9 and TRBJ2-5; D is ambiguous. This CDR3 reads CASNLELQETQYF. As DNA, the CDR3 is TGTGCCAGCAACTTGGAGCTCCAAGAGACCCAGTACTTC.